This T cell receptor (beta chain) comes out of a study of cytomegalovirus exposure and HLA in healthy donors. Study at large: Later, an analysis reported that the approximately 120 validation repertoires had used the same platform as the roughly 700 first-cohort repertoires.

Clones were read by immunoSEQ multiplex PCR, and TCRdb kept only the in-frame ones, dropping some. Of approximately 280,000 clones detected, 65% to 90% appear once; the ten largest clones hold roughly 1%. Unmatched junction bases numbered 6, after V lost 5 bases and J lost 5 bases. Germline V CDR1 and CDR2: PRHDT, FYEKMQ (reference sequence). The CDR3 contains 14 residues. The origin of this receptor is a woman between 18 and 30 years old in good health and CMV-seronegative. The rearrangement uses TRBV13 and TRBJ1-5, with 7 nucleotides matching TRBD1. The sequencing sample was made of PBMCs. Written as DNA, the CDR3 is TGTGCCAGCAGCCACCGGGACAGCCATCAGCCCCAGCATTTT. The encoded protein is CASSHRDSHQPQHF.